This T cell receptor (beta chain) was captured by sequencing in a study of blood T cell repertoires in COVID-19. Original analysis: Amplification with reference gene primers provided the estimates of nucleated cell counts. Profiled with immunoSEQ multiplex PCR; TCRdb holds only in-frame clones, not every one. D and trimming come from the DNA, and the V and J calls and clone size come from that table. The table records roughly 200,000 clones, 81% of them present only once. This clone came up a few times. Germline assignment: CDR1 SGHDT and CDR2 YYEEEE. CDR3 length equals 18 residues. The trim removed 3 bases at V and 2 bases at J, leaving 15 bases unmatched.

Sequenced: peripheral blood. The chain joins TRBV5-6 to TRBJ1-1, with 8 positions matching TRBD1. The sequence was obtained from a woman older than 75 with acute or convalescent COVID-19. In DNA, the CDR3 is TGTGCCAGCAGCTCGCTCCGGGTGGGGCAGGGGGCCAACACTGAAGCTTTCTTT. Its protein product is CASSSLRVGQGANTEAFF.